This T cell receptor (beta chain) was documented in a study of blood T cell repertoires in COVID-19. Looking at the study overall: Nucleic acid was either cDNA or gDNA, and it came from T cells, B-cell-depleted T cells, or PBMCs.

V lost 3 bases and J lost 2; bases outside the gene matches: 5. Germline CDR1 reads SQVTM; CDR2 reads ANQGSEA. The CDR3 is 14 residues long. Authors' data handling: Amplifying reference gene primers gave estimates of nucleated cell counts. Some clones are missing from TCRdb's copy, which holds only in-frame ones; the method was immunoSEQ multiplex PCR. Clone size and the V and J calls come from that table; the DNA yielded D and trimming. The table records roughly 250,000 clones, approximately 90% of them present only once. The sequencing input was peripheral blood. The clonotype comes from a woman in her thirties or forties who had recovered from COVID-19. V and J are TRBV29-1 and TRBJ2-7, with 9 bases that match TRBD2. Here the CDR3 reads CSVEGLAGTYEQYF. CDR3 coding DNA: TGCAGCGTTGAGGGGCTAGCGGGAACCTACGAGCAGTACTTC.